This is a list of T cell receptor beta chains from one sample in a study of response to subunit inactivated influenza vaccine. TCRdb passed the RT-PCR reads through MiXCR, listing each CDR3 protein once. Here the sample spans hundreds of thousands of distinct CDR3 sequences, approximately 12% being singletons. This sample comprised PBMCs from blood, obtained on the day of vaccination. The origin of the receptors is a man aged 50 to 60 who received an inactivated influenza vaccine. CDR3s include the opening cysteine and the closing phenylalanine or tryptophan. The D gene is left open where the match is weak. Expanded clones get a size class; other rows say once, few or many, or leave the size out.

NA	few	TRBV4-3	TRBJ2-5	CASSRRKGYQETQYF	TGCGCCAGCAGCCGACGAAAGGGGTACCAAGAGACCCAGTACTTC
TRBD2	many	TRBV4-2	TRBJ2-2	CASSQDRFASGEAGELFF	TGTGCCAGCAGCCAAGATCGGTTCGCTAGCGGCGAGGCCGGGGAGCTGTTTTTT
NA	many	TRBV20-1	TRBJ2-5	CSARRADRPETQYF	TGCAGTGCTAGAAGAGCAGACAGGCCGGAGACCCAGTACTTC
NA	few	TRBV4-1	TRBJ2-1	CASSQDLTGSYNEQFF	TGCGCCAGCAGCCAAGATCTAACAGGGTCATACAATGAGCAGTTCTTC
NA	NA	TRBV25-1	TRBJ2-6	CASSEVGGSGANVLTF	TGTGCCAGCAGTGAAGTTGGGGGGTCTGGGGCCAACGTCCTGACTTTC
TRBD2	many	TRBV11-2	TRBJ2-3	CASSLLGTSGVVITDTQYF	TGTGCCAGCAGCTTACTCGGGACTAGCGGGGTCGTTATCACAGATACGCAGTATTTT
NA	few	TRBV7-2	TRBJ2-5	CASSLARTEGETQYF	TGTGCCAGCAGCTTAGCGAGGACAGAGGGAGAGACCCAGTACTTC
NA	few	TRBV30	TRBJ2-4	CAWKDAGRVQYF	TGTGCCTGGAAGGATGCGGGGCGGGTACAGTACTTC
TRBD2	few	TRBV6-5	TRBJ2-1	CASSYPTSGSGEQFF	TGTGCCAGCAGTTACCCGACTAGCGGGAGTGGTGAGCAGTTCTTC
NA	many	TRBV5-1	TRBJ2-2	CASSPLSGTGELFF	TGCGCCAGCAGTCCCCTCTCTGGCACCGGGGAGCTGTTTTTT
NA	few	TRBV5-1	TRBJ2-2	CASSPPHQGIPTAGELFF	TGCGCCAGCAGCCCCCCGCATCAGGGGATCCCAACGGCCGGGGAGCTGTTTTTT
NA	many	TRBV12-3/TRBV12-4	TRBJ1-2	CASSLAQNYGYTF	TGTGCCAGCAGTTTAGCCCAGAACTATGGCTACACCTTC
TRBD2	many	TRBV10-3	TRBJ2-3	CAISESGGTSTDTQYF	TGTGCCATCAGTGAGAGCGGGGGAACTAGCACAGATACGCAGTATTTT
TRBD1	NA	TRBV11-2	TRBJ1-1	CASTLQGAGGIVTEAFF	TGTGCCAGCACCCTGCAGGGGGCAGGGGGCATCGTGACTGAAGCTTTCTTT
NA	few	TRBV2	TRBJ2-1	CASSDIVSNNEQFF	TGTGCCAGCAGTGACATCGTTAGCAACAATGAGCAGTTCTTC
NA	few	TRBV6-5	TRBJ2-7	CASSYNALAYEQYF	TGTGCCAGCAGTTACAACGCCCTAGCCTACGAGCAGTACTTC
NA	NA	TRBV20-1	TRBJ2-7	CSAIKDGSYEQYF	TGCAGTGCTATTAAAGACGGGAGCTACGAGCAGTACTTC
NA	few	TRBV6-1	TRBJ1-3	CASSEAGHGNTIYF	TGTGCCAGCAGTGAAGCCGGCCATGGAAACACCATATATTTT
NA	many	TRBV27	TRBJ2-3	CASSLLGMPDTQYF	TGTGCCAGCAGTTTATTGGGGATGCCAGATACGCAGTATTTT
NA	NA	TRBV28	TRBJ1-5	CASSPVRTAHSTYSNQPQHF	TGTGCCAGCAGTCCGGTCCGGACAGCTCATTCCACTTATAGCAATCAGCCCCAGCATTTT
TRBD1	few	TRBV28	TRBJ1-2	CASSRPGQGNYGYTF	TGTGCCAGCAGCCGACCGGGACAGGGGAACTATGGCTACACCTTC
TRBD2	few	TRBV3-1	TRBJ2-7	CASSQGAGGPYEQYF	TGTGCCAGCAGCCAGGGTGCGGGAGGGCCGTACGAGCAGTACTTC
TRBD2	few	TRBV7-9	TRBJ2-7	CASSGGGTTRYEQYF	TGTGCCAGCAGTGGGGGGGGAACAACCCGCTACGAGCAGTACTTC
NA	few	TRBV12-3/TRBV12-4	TRBJ2-7	CASSLAGATGEQYF	TGTGCCAGCAGTTTAGCCGGAGCAACGGGTGAGCAGTACTTC
NA	many	TRBV28	TRBJ2-5	CASSLLRETQYF	TGTGCCAGCAGTTTACTGAGGGAGACCCAGTACTTC
NA	NA	TRBV3-1	TRBJ2-2	CASSSAGALTGELFF	TGTGCCAGCAGTTCCGCCGGGGCCTTAACCGGGGAGCTGTTTTTT
TRBD2	NA	TRBV10-3	TRBJ2-2	CAIKVAGGHLAGELFF	TGTGCCATCAAGGTAGCGGGGGGCCATTTGGCCGGGGAGCTGTTTTTT
NA	NA	TRBV18	TRBJ2-5	CASSTGFQETQYF	TGTGCCAGCTCGACAGGTTTCCAAGAGACCCAGTACTTC
NA	NA	TRBV6-2/TRBV6-3	TRBJ2-5	CASSYTGHFQETQYF	TGTGCCAGCAGTTACACCGGACACTTCCAAGAGACCCAGTACTTC
NA	NA	TRBV28	TRBJ2-7	CAGGIGYEQYF	TGTGCTGGTGGGATAGGGTACGAGCAGTACTTC
NA	once	TRBV15	TRBJ2-5	CATSRDPGAETQYF	TGTGCCACCAGCAGAGATCCGGGGGCAGAGACCCAGTACTTC
NA	NA	TRBV10-3	TRBJ2-1	CAISGRRWTPNYEQFF	TGTGCCATCAGTGGGCGACGATGGACTCCGAACTATGAGCAGTTCTTC
NA	few	TRBV20-1	TRBJ2-1	CSARDFERNSYNEQFF	TGCAGTGCTAGAGATTTCGAGCGGAACTCCTACAATGAGCAGTTCTTC
TRBD2	few	TRBV24-1	TRBJ2-1	CATSDPRDYNEQFF	TGTGCCACCAGTGACCCCAGGGACTACAATGAGCAGTTTTTC
TRBD2	few	TRBV12-3/TRBV12-4	TRBJ2-3	CASSKSSGGPLGDTQYF	TGTGCCAGCAGTAAATCTAGCGGGGGCCCGCTGGGGGATACGCAGTATTTT